This is a list of T cell receptor beta chains from one sample in a study of tumor-infiltrating lymphocytes in glioblastoma multiforme. TCRdb reprocessed the multiplex PCR reads with MiXCR, giving one entry per CDR3 protein. The sample holds roughly 13,000 distinct CDR3 sequences, roughly 67% seen once. Sequencing was carried out using brain tumor tissue. Receptor source: a male donor with glioblastoma. The conserved cysteine and the conserved F or W are not part of the CDR3 here. The D gene is left open where the match is weak.

. | 11 | TRBV30 | AWSFREHQPQH
. | 11 | TRBV3-1 | ASSLGQGETQY
TRBD1 | 12 | TRBV29-1 | SVVGTGLPGELL
TRBD2 | 14 | TRBV20-1 | SARWTSGTGRETQY
. | 12 | TRBV6-1 | ASSDSGAVYGYT
TRBD2 | 14 | TRBV6-5 | ASSPTYSGRPYEQY
TRBD1 | 12 | TRBV20-1 | SARWGQGVTEAF
. | 13 | TRBV29-1 | SVGLVGGSYNEQF
. | 15 | TRBV4-1 | ASSQGTGRSSYDELF
TRBD1 | 11 | TRBV11-2 | ASSLTGGQPQH
. | 15 | TRBV5-4 | ASTLGGPASSYNEQY
TRBD1 | 13 | TRBV30 | AWSAGTGGINEQF
TRBD2 | 12 | TRBV20-1 | SANGAGGWGEQF
. | 11 | TRBV11-2 | ASSLDRGDAQY
TRBD1 | 15 | TRBV20-1 | SARGPDIRGQNTEAF
TRBD2 | 14 | TRBV10-3 | AICDPSGSLRHGQF
. | 11 | TRBV6-2/TRBV6-3 | AGSYGVKNIQY
TRBD2 | 15 | TRBV20-1 | SADLRLAGGNTGELF
. | 12 | TRBV6-5 | ASSYSSGSETQY
. | 12 | TRBV2 | ASKKRGTDNEYF
. | 13 | TRBV11-2 | ASSFFGLNTGELF
TRBD1 | 14 | TRBV4-1 | ASSQDRYRGNYGYT